These 24 T cell receptor beta chains were all obtained from the same sample, sequenced in a study of monozygotic twins with cystic fibrosis. The protocol was immunoSEQ multiplex PCR, while the TCRdb copy is restricted to in-frame clones and leaves out a portion. The sample lists around 9,800 clones, about 91% occurring once. The specimen sequenced was blood. Source of these receptors: a boy younger than 10 with cystic fibrosis.

The rearrangement joins TRBV18 to TRBJ2-3, with D unresolved. Trimming cost V 2 bases and J 6 bases, with 12 bases left between them. The germline V gene has CDR1 KGHSH and CDR2 LQKENI. CDR3 size: 14 residues. The CDR3 DNA sequence: TGTGCCAGCTCACCAGCTGGGTTTACCGATACGCAGTATTTT. Amino acids: CASSPAGFTDTQYF.

This clone was seen a single time. The CDR3 loop reads CASSTGTGYYEQYF. DNA for the CDR3: TGTGCCAGCAGCACCGGGACAGGCTACTACGAGCAGTACTTC. V and J are TRBV7-2 and TRBJ2-7, with 8 bases fitting TRBD1. There are 14 residues in the CDR3. Germline V CDR1 and CDR2: SGHTA, FQGNSA. With V trimmed by 5 bases and J by 3 bases, 6 bases remained unmatched.

The genes are TRBV4-1 and TRBJ2-1; D is unclear. V was shortened by 0 bases and J by 6 bases, with 3 bases between the two germline ends. The CDR3 has 12 amino acids. Germline CDR1 MGHRA, CDR2 YSYEKL. The CDR3 region has the DNA TGCGCCAGCAGCCAAGAGACCAATGAGCAGTTCTTC. It yields the protein CASSQETNEQFF.

J is TRBJ1-4 and V is TRBV6-5; no definite D call. The CDR3 totals 15 residues. Germline loops: CDR1 MNHEY, CDR2 SVGAGI. Deletions cut 4 bases from V and 5 bases from J, with 14 bases between. The CDR3 coding sequence is TGTGCCAGCAGTTTTACCTCCGGTGGGAATGAAAAACTGTTTTTT. Protein product: CASSFTSGGNEKLFF.

V gene TRBV13 combines with J gene TRBJ1-5; D remains ambiguous. CDR3 size: 15 residues. V lost 2 bases to trimming and J lost 7 bases, with 15 bases between them. The germline V gene has CDR1 PRHDT and CDR2 FYEKMQ (reference sequence). CDR3 in DNA: TGTGCCAGCAGCTTATCGAGGGTAAGCGGACAGCCCCAGCATTTT. This translates into CASSLSRVSGQPQHF.

V gene TRBV6-5 combines with J gene TRBJ2-7; 9 bases are a match to TRBD1. V shed 2 bases and J 1 base; nucleotides not matched to a gene: 3. The germline V gene encodes CDR1 MNHEY and CDR2 SVGAGI. CDR3 length: 15 amino acids. The DNA for the CDR3 is TGTGCCAGCAGTTACGGTGGGACAGGGTCCTACGAGCAGTACTTC. Its protein is CASSYGGTGSYEQYF.

V gene TRBV7-9 combines with J gene TRBJ1-1, with D maybe TRBD1 (5 bases). Germline V gives CDR1 SEHNR, CDR2 FQNEAQ (reference sequence). The CDR3 is 13 residues long. Deletions cut 2 bases from V and 3 bases from J, with 7 bases between. The CDR3 nucleotides read TGTGCCAGCAGCTTACGGGGGGACACTGAAGCTTTCTTT. Translation: CASSLRGDTEAFF. The entire variable domain, with the rest obtained from reference TRBV7-9 and TRBJ1-1, is as follows: DTGVSQNPRHKITKRGQNVTFRCDPISEHNRLYWYRQTLGQGPEFLTYFQNEAQLEKSRLLSDRFSAERPKGSFSTLEIQRTEQGDSAMYLCASSLRGDTEAFFGQGTRLTVV.

The CDR3 is CASSQVMDYEQYF. The CDR3 DNA reads TGTGCCAGCAGCCAAGTAATGGACTACGAGCAGTACTTC. The rearrangement links TRBV4-2 to TRBJ2-7; no firm D call. Per the germline V gene, CDR1 is LGHNA and CDR2 is YNFKEQ. Trimming removed 1 base from V and 3 bases from J, with 7 bases in between. This CDR3 is 13 amino acids long.

The chain employs TRBV18 and TRBJ2-2; 12 nucleotides align to TRBD2. This CDR3 is built from 17 residues. Germline assignment: CDR1 KGHSH and CDR2 LQKENI. The J segment lost 1 base and the V segment lost 3 bases, leaving 3 bases of the junction unmatched. Here the CDR3 DNA reads TGTGCCAGCTCACCGGGGACTAGCGGGCAGAACACCGGGGAGCTGTTTTTT. Protein sequence: CASSPGTSGQNTGELFF.

The rearrangement joins TRBV18 to TRBJ1-2; D uncertain. Germline CDR1 reads KGHSH; CDR2 reads LQKENI. The V gene lost 4 bases and the J gene lost 3 bases, with 9 bases spanning the gap. CDR3 length: 13 residues. CDR3 nucleotide sequence: TGTGCCAGCTCACAAGACACCGACTATGGCTACACCTTC. It specifies CASSQDTDYGYTF. Drawing the rest from reference TRBV18 and TRBJ1-2, the complete variable domain is NAGVMQNPRHLVRRRGQEARLRCSPMKGHSHVYWYRQLPEEGLKFMVYLQKENIIDESGMPKERFSAEFPKEGPSILRIQQVVRGDSAAYFCASSQDTDYGYTFGSGTRLTVV.

The chain joins TRBV9 to TRBJ2-6; D is undetermined. This CDR3 contains 12 residues. Germline CDR1 reads SGDLS; CDR2 reads YYNGEE. V was clipped by 4 bases and J by 4 bases, with 3 bases between them. For the CDR3, the DNA is TGTGCCAGCAGCTGGGGGGCCAACGTCCTGACTTTC. Its translation: CASSWGANVLTF. The whole variable domain, remainder taken from reference TRBV9 and TRBJ2-6, is DSGVTQTPKHLITATGQRVTLRCSPRSGDLSVYWYQQSLDQGLQFLIQYYNGEERAKGNILERFSAQQFPDLHSELNLSSLELGDSALYFCASSWGANVLTFGAGSRLTVL.

V usage is TRBV4-1 and J usage is TRBJ2-3, with D hard to call. The CDR3 extends over 15 amino acids. V lost 5 bases to trimming and J lost 2 bases, with 14 bases between them. The V gene's germline CDR1 is MGHRA and CDR2 YSYEKL. The CDR3 spells CASSLAVASTDTQYF. DNA of the CDR3: TGCGCCAGCAGCTTGGCGGTAGCCTCCACAGATACGCAGTATTTT.

This clone is a singleton in its sample. The chain couples TRBV9 to TRBJ2-3, with unresolved D. The CDR3 sequence is 15 residues long. Germline V gives CDR1 SGDLS, CDR2 YYNGEE. With 2 bases removed from V and 2 bases from J, the gap between germline ends came to 12 bases. The CDR3 DNA is TGTGCCAGCAGCGTCGACATCCTACTCACAGATACGCAGTATTTT. It codes for CASSVDILLTDTQYF.

Only one count was recorded for this clone. The rearrangement uses TRBV6-4 and TRBJ2-2, with D uncertain. Germline V gives CDR1 MRHNA, CDR2 SNTAGT. CDR3 length equals 14 residues. The ends were cut back, 3 bases at V and 1 base at J, with 6 bases in the middle. DNA for the CDR3: TGTGCCAGCAGTGAGAAGGGGAACACCGGGGAGCTGTTTTTT. Translation gives CASSEKGNTGELFF.

The rearrangement links TRBV6-6 to TRBJ2-5, with a possible D match to TRBD1 (6 bases). The V gene's germline CDR1 is MNHNY and CDR2 SVGAGI (reference sequence). V was trimmed by 8 bases and J by 2 bases, leaving 15 bases between them. The CDR3 runs to 14 residues. CDR3 in DNA: TGTGCCAGCTCCTCCGGACAGAAACAAGAGACCCAGTACTTC. It yields the protein CASSSGQKQETQYF.

The sample holds a few counts of this clone. This chain uses TRBV6-1 with TRBJ1-1; TRBD1 might be the D (5 bases). This CDR3 is 14 amino acids long. Trimming left V 7 bases short and J 2 bases short, with 14 bases between. The germline V gene encodes CDR1 MNHNS and CDR2 SASEGT. The CDR3 protein is CASNLRDPNTEAFF. Written as DNA, the CDR3 is TGTGCCAGCAATCTCCGGGACCCTAACACTGAAGCTTTCTTT.

The rearrangement links TRBV7-2 to TRBJ2-5; D unclear. This CDR3 spans 15 amino acids. In germline, CDR1 is SGHTA, CDR2 FQGNSA. V shed 3 bases and J shed 1 base, with 12 bases lying between them. CDR3 sequence: CASSFQYGFQETQYF. Written as DNA, the CDR3 is TGTGCCAGCAGCTTTCAATACGGGTTCCAAGAGACCCAGTACTTC.

V is TRBV9 and J is TRBJ2-7; weak D call: TRBD2 (6 bases). Trimming stripped 2 bases from V and 3 bases from J, with 9 bases between. Germline V gene data show CDR1 as SGDLS and CDR2 as YYNGEE. The CDR3 is made up of 13 amino acids. CDR3 protein: CASSVGGNYEQYF. CDR3 DNA: TGTGCCAGCAGCGTCGGAGGGAACTACGAGCAGTACTTC.

The chain carries TRBV4-1 and TRBJ2-2, with D unclear. The CDR3 extends over 15 amino acids. Germline CDR1 is MGHRA and CDR2 is YSYEKL. The germline V and J ends were trimmed by 1 base and 2 bases, with 8 bases remaining between them. CDR3 DNA sequence: TGCGCCAGCAGCCAAGCGGGTTCCAACACCGGGGAGCTGTTTTTT. Translating gives CASSQAGSNTGELFF.

CDR3: CASSSDRDQPQHF. In DNA form, the CDR3 reads TGTGCCAGCAGCTCGGACAGGGATCAGCCCCAGCATTTT. V and J are TRBV11-2 and TRBJ1-5, with 8 bases that match TRBD1. J lost 5 bases, V lost 4 bases, and 1 base had no gene match. Looked up from germline, CDR1 is SGHAT and CDR2 is FQNNGV. CDR3 size: 13 residues.

This chain joins TRBV6-1 and TRBJ1-5; possible D gene TRBD1, 5 bases. The length of the CDR3 is 19 residues. Trimming left V 2 bases short and J 3 bases short, with 23 bases between. Germline values: CDR1 MNHNS, CDR2 SASEGT. CDR3 sequence: CASSEWWLGGSSVNQPQHF. CDR3 bases: TGTGCCAGCAGTGAATGGTGGTTGGGGGGATCTTCGGTCAATCAGCCCCAGCATTTT.

This clone appeared once. This chain joins TRBV19 and TRBJ1-5; D uncertain. This CDR3 has 13 amino acids. Per the germline V gene, CDR1 is LNHDA and CDR2 is SQIVND (reference sequence). Trimming stripped 7 bases from V and 2 bases from J, with 9 bases between. CDR3 DNA: TGTGCCAGTACATGGCTGGGCAATCAGCCCCAGCATTTT. It yields the protein CASTWLGNQPQHF.

The genes are TRBV30 and TRBJ1-1; weak D call: TRBD1 (5 bases). Trimming cost V 4 bases and J 3 bases, with 15 bases left between them. The CDR3 consists of 14 residues. Looked up from germline, CDR1 is GTSNPN and CDR2 is SVGIG (reference sequence). The CDR3 here is CAWISGDRYTEAFF. The DNA for the CDR3 is TGTGCCTGGATTAGCGGGGACCGATACACTGAAGCTTTCTTT.

J is TRBJ2-7 and V is TRBV7-2, with 11 bases that match TRBD2. V was clipped by 5 bases and J by 6 bases; unmatched bases: 9. In germline, CDR1 is SGHTA, CDR2 FQGNSA. The CDR3 extends over 15 amino acids. The CDR3 DNA sequence: TGTGCCAGCAGCCTTACTAGCGGGGGAAGGAGCGAGCAGTACTTC. Its protein product is CASSLTSGGRSEQYF.